The 17 T cell receptor beta chains below come from one sample, sequenced in a study of blood T cell repertoires in COVID-19. Using immunoSEQ multiplex PCR, the repertoire was profiled, and TCRdb retains in-frame clones only, with some absent. The profile shows around 60,000 clones, around 88% of them singletons. Material for sequencing was peripheral blood. The receptor set was obtained from a human donor in a cohort sampled during active COVID-19.

This clone was seen more than once but under ten times. The chain couples TRBV29-1 to TRBJ2-1, with 13 bases fitting TRBD2. V trimming: 0 bases; J trimming: 8 bases; junction bases outside the gene matches: 13. The germline V gene has CDR1 SQVTM and CDR2 ANQGSEA. The CDR3 has 18 residues. As DNA, the CDR3 is TGCAGCGTTGAAGATCCTGAGAAATGGACTAGCGGGAGCTATGAGCAGTTCTTC. Translation: CSVEDPEKWTSGSYEQFF.

The rearrangement uses TRBV6-6 and TRBJ2-3; D possibly corresponds to TRBD2 (5 bases). Germline V gives CDR1 MNHNY, CDR2 SVGAGI (reference sequence). With 7 bases removed from V and 0 bases from J, the gap between germline ends came to 11 bases. The CDR3 extends over 14 amino acids. The CDR3 DNA sequence: TGTGCCAGCAAGAGGGAAGGAAGCACAGATACGCAGTATTTT. Its protein is CASKREGSTDTQYF.

The V gene is TRBV12-3 or TRBV12-4, the J gene TRBJ2-5; tentative D call: TRBD2 (5 bases). The CDR3 totals 12 residues. Trimming removed 6 bases at V and 5 bases at J, with 10 bases between. Written as DNA, the CDR3 is TGTGCCAGCAGCCCTCGGAGGGAGACCCAGTACTTC. Protein product: CASSPRRETQYF.

This clone has a handful of counts. The rearrangement links TRBV19 to TRBJ2-1; D not resolved. V shed 3 bases and J shed 3 bases, with 21 bases lying between them. This CDR3 has 18 amino acids. The V gene's germline CDR1 is LNHDA and CDR2 SQIVND (reference sequence). CDR3 amino acids: CASSILSPGLPFYNEQFF. The CDR3 DNA is TGTGCCAGTAGTATTTTGTCACCGGGTCTACCGTTCTACAATGAGCAGTTCTTC.

This chain's CDR3 is CASSYVNVRTSGRPSSGAQYF. CDR3 bases: TGCGCCAGCAGCTATGTTAATGTTCGGACTAGCGGGAGGCCCTCATCGGGGGCCCAGTACTTC. V and J are TRBV5-1 and TRBJ2-5; TRBD2 matches 14 bases. CDR1 and CDR2 from the germline V gene are SGHRS and YFSETQ. The CDR3 is 21 amino acids. Trimming removed 3 bases from V and 9 bases from J; junction bases left unmatched: 25.

J is TRBJ1-1 and V is TRBV7-3; tentatively, D is TRBD1 (6 bases). The V end was cut by 5 bases, the J end by 1 base, with 8 bases between. Germline CDR1 SGHTA, CDR2 FQGTGA. The CDR3 is 13 residues long. The CDR3 is CASSAQGNTEAFF. The CDR3 nucleotides read TGTGCCAGCAGCGCACAGGGGAACACTGAAGCTTTCTTT.

This rearrangement joins TRBV6-5 to TRBJ2-7, with 7 bases aligning to TRBD1. Germline assignment: CDR1 MNHEY and CDR2 SVGAGI. The CDR3 is 16 residues long. V was clipped by 1 base and J by 2 bases; unmatched bases: 8. CDR3 sequence: CASSYLSGTAPYEQYF. CDR3 DNA: TGTGCCAGCAGTTACTTGTCCGGGACAGCCCCCTACGAGCAGTACTTC.

The genes are TRBV7-2 and TRBJ2-7; 11 bases align to TRBD2. Germline V gene data show CDR1 as SGHTA and CDR2 as FQGNSA. The CDR3 length is 15 residues. Trimming took 5 bases from V and 0 from J; bases not matched to a gene: 3. The chain's CDR3 is CASSPGLAVSYEQYF. CDR3 nucleotide sequence: TGTGCCAGCAGCCCGGGACTAGCGGTCTCCTACGAGCAGTACTTC.

V and J are TRBV11-3 and TRBJ2-1; tentatively, D is TRBD2 (5 bases). This CDR3 has 15 amino acids. Germline CDR1 reads SGHNT; CDR2 reads YENEEA. V was trimmed by 0 bases and J by 2 bases, leaving 8 bases between them. CDR3 DNA: TGTGCCAGCAGCTTAGAGTCCGGGGCCTACAATGAGCAGTTCTTC. It is translated as CASSLESGAYNEQFF.

The DNA for the CDR3 is TGTGCCAGCAGCATAGCCTTAGCGGGAGGGTCTTCAGGCGGGGAGCTGTTTTTT. Residues: CASSIALAGGSSGGELFF. The chain recombines TRBV11-2 with TRBJ2-2, with 11 bases identical to TRBD2. From germline, CDR1 is SGHAT and CDR2 FQNNGV. The CDR3 extends over 18 amino acids. Germline trimming cut 5 bases from V and 7 bases from J; bases unmatched to any gene: 15.

This clone is labeled medium-sized. The V gene is TRBV4-1, the J gene TRBJ1-3, with D maybe TRBD1 (6 bases). Germline loops: CDR1 MGHRA, CDR2 YSYEKL. The CDR3 totals 13 residues. V lost 8 bases and J 10 bases, leaving 18 bases between the germline ends. The CDR3 protein is CASGSTGSRTIYF. Here the CDR3 DNA reads TGCGCCAGCGGTTCAACAGGGTCCAGGACCATATATTTT.

This clone was detected a few times. The chain links TRBV5-4 to TRBJ2-7, with TRBD2 matching 12 bases. V dropped 4 bases and J dropped 6; count of bases not matched to a gene: 8. This CDR3 comprises 15 residues. The germline CDR1 and CDR2 sequences are SGHNT and YYREEE (reference sequence). The CDR3 DNA reads as TGTGCCAGCAGCCGGGCTAGCGGGAGGGCCGGCGAGCAGTACTTC. As protein: CASSRASGRAGEQYF.

The rearrangement joins TRBV11-3 to TRBJ2-7, with 9 bases aligning to TRBD1. Germline V gene sequence: CDR1 SGHNT, CDR2 YENEEA. CDR3 length equals 15 residues. V was clipped by 5 bases and J by 3 bases; unmatched bases: 8. The CDR3 region is CASSPQTGGFYEQYF. The CDR3, as DNA: TGTGCCAGCAGCCCCCAGACAGGGGGATTCTACGAGCAGTACTTC.

The J gene is TRBJ2-2, the V gene TRBV27, with D possibly matching TRBD1 (5 bases). This CDR3 is built from 12 residues. Trimming removed 11 bases at V and 4 bases at J, with 11 bases between. Germline lookup yields CDR1 MNHEY and CDR2 SMNVEV (reference sequence). In DNA form, the CDR3 reads TGTGCCTCATCAGGGCTCACCGGGGAGCTGTTTTTT. Translation: CASSGLTGELFF.

This rearrangement joins TRBV6-5 to TRBJ2-1; D is possibly TRBD2 (6 bases). Looked up from germline, CDR1 is MNHEY and CDR2 is SVGAGI. Trimming stripped 11 bases from V and 8 bases from J, with 16 bases between. The CDR3 covers 12 residues. CDR3 region: CAGSTSLYEQFF. CDR3 nucleotides: TGTGCCGGTTCGACTAGTCTGTATGAGCAGTTCTTC.

This rearrangement joins TRBV19 to TRBJ1-2; TRBD1 agrees at 8 bases. The germline V gene has CDR1 LNHDA and CDR2 SQIVND (reference sequence). The CDR3 totals 16 residues. V gave up 8 bases and J gave up 3 bases; unmatched junction bases: 14. CDR3 in DNA: TGTGCCAGTCAGTCGACCCCAGGGGGCGCGGACTATGGCTACACCTTC. It is translated as CASQSTPGGADYGYTF. Based on the CDR3 plus reference TRBV19 and TRBJ1-2, the full variable domain is DGGITQSPKYLFRKEGQNVTLSCEQNLNHDAMYWYRQDPGQGLRLIYYSQIVNDFQKGDIAEGYSVSREKKESFPLTVTSAQKNPTAFYLCASQSTPGGADYGYTFGSGTRLTVV.

CDR3 bases: TGTGCCAGCAGCCCCTACGGGTCCGCAGATACGCAGTATTTT. Protein sequence: CASSPYGSADTQYF. V usage is TRBV7-2 and J usage is TRBJ2-3; no firm D call. This CDR3 is built from 14 residues. Germline values: CDR1 SGHTA, CDR2 FQGNSA. V gave up 5 bases and J gave up 4 bases, with 13 bases separating them. The full variable domain, completed using reference TRBV7-2 and TRBJ2-3, is GAGVSQSPSNKVTEKGKDVELRCDPISGHTALYWYRQSLGQGLEFLIYFQGNSAPDKSGLPSDRFSAERTGGSVSTLTIQRTQQEDSAVYLCASSPYGSADTQYFGPGTRLTVL.